The present TCR beta chain was sequenced within a study of human T cells and chemical hapten exposure (dated by TCRdb to 2020 to 2023). Regarding the complete study: For sensitization, 2% DPC in acetone was applied to an approximately 2 cm by approximately 2 cm area of upper inner arm skin. The patient cohort, mostly female, included alopecia areata with under or over 50% scalp involvement, alopecia totalis and alopecia universalis. Throughout the approximately 22-week study period, patients were also given weekly therapeutic DPC doses on the scalp. Patch tests used Finn chambers with 0.01% DPC on the upper back, scored after 6 days by International Contact Dermatitis Research Group standards. For every blood RNA sample, sequencing covered both the TCR alpha and TCR beta chains. Libraries were pooled for sequencing, and variation in per-sample TCR yields was attributed mainly to small differences in library volumes within the pool. The study tracked peripheral blood TCR repertoire changes in vivo during primary and secondary sensitization to the hapten diphenylcyclopropenone (DPC) in alopecia patients. Blood was sampled from patients pre-sensitization (week 0) and at 2, 6 and about 24 weeks after DPC sensitization. For TCR sequencing, blood came from 25 to 35 alopecia patients at anywhere from one to four time points (pre-sensitization, 2, 6 and 24 weeks).

The study at large found these results: Because every patient had alopecia, a presumed autoimmune disease, the patients' immune response might differ from that of healthy individuals. The number of TCRs above 1 in 1000 frequency did not change with DPC sensitization; there was no evidence of global repertoire structure alterations. Repeated subsampling changed both the strength of the expansion versus patch-test correlation and the threshold at which that correlation became significant. Patch test score correlated positively with the number of PT1 expanded TCRs, reaching significance at thresholds 8, 16 and 32 but not at 4. Expanded TCRs formed significantly more large CDR3 similarity clusters than pre-sensitization or healthy control sets, consistent with antigen-driven responses.

Interpreted using the paper, the time point label stands for: patch test 1, 2 weeks after DPC sensitization. The treatment or condition label for this specimen denotes: therapeutic diphenylcyclopropenone sensitization with weekly scalp DPC. Total RNA was isolated from unfractionated whole blood collected in Tempus Blood RNA tubes. At each patch-test visit, blood was drawn before the patch test was applied. Eligible patients were aged 18 to 70, diagnosed with alopecia, deemed suitable for DPC therapy, and excluded if pregnant. From its cysteine to its phenylalanine, the CDR3 spans 14 amino acids. Only the CDR3 part of the read is kept: 42 bases, read in frame from the first base. V is pruned by 6 bases and J by 4 bases, leaving 8 bases of the junction without a gene match. Reading the germline V gene gives CDR1 MNHEY and CDR2 SVGEGT. This clonotype was counted between two and nine times. Its antigen remains unidentified. No per-base quality is available; no much larger clone lies one base away.

Receptor amplification or capture employed RACE. Sequencing instrument: NextSeq 500. During library preparation, unique molecular identifiers were attached to individual cDNA molecules so that TCRs could be counted quantitatively and reproducibly. As for the original processing: A median of roughly 99,000 TCRs per sample was observed, with a range of 23,224 to 690,600. The Decombinator software suite was used to annotate V, J and CDR3 in the TCR reads. For PS versus PT1 abundance plots, all samples were subsampled to the same number of TCRs (28,000). Expanded TCRs were defined as absent before sensitization and observed at least eight times at the 2-week time point. TCRdb reworked the public reads: Q25 trimming with fastp, MiXCR clone assembly, productive beta chains retained. Rows are combined by CDR3 protein, so each entry shows the most common genes and DNA. TCRdb, rather than the study authors, made the V and J calls. This sample gives some 52,000 distinct CDR3 sequences in total; about 11% of them show up just once. The ten largest clones represent around 2% of the sample.

The sample was whole blood, taken in connection with sensitization to the hapten diphenylcyclopropenone (DPC). The sequence joins TRBV6-2 or TRBV6-3 to TRBJ2-5; the junction holds 7 bases that match TRBD1. The TCR comes from a woman aged 40-49 years with alopecia areata. Some clones in this sample may be carry-over from other donors' samples. The DNA sequence reads TGTGCCAGCAGCGACAGGGTAAATAGAGAGACCCAGTACTTC. Its amino acids are CASSDRVNRETQYF.